This paragraph covers one T cell receptor (beta chain) sequence. No antigen is known for it. There are no base qualities to consult, and no much larger clone falls within one base. This entry comes from a study of blood T cell repertoires in COVID-19 (dated by TCRdb to 2019 to 2021). Background for the entire study: Collaborator samples came from the United States, Italy and Spain and covered acute and convalescent phases of COVID-19. The material from the prospective study consisted of cDNA or gDNA derived from T cells, B-cell-depleted T cells, or PBMCs. Deeply sampled blood TCRbeta repertoires from subjects exposed to, actively infected with, or recovered from COVID-19 were included in the dataset. The repertoires were made available in a free public database intended to serve as a resource for research on the immune response to SARS-CoV-2. The samples were drawn from the first 160 participants of the ongoing ImmuneRACE study and from 950 to 1,500 subjects provided by 6 global collaborators. A de-identified subject ID, COVID-19 status, age in years and sex were almost always included in the sample metadata. Where available, HLA class I and class II types were obtained from metadata supplied by the sample provider rather than from assay-based typing.

TCRbeta CDR3 regions were amplified from genomic DNA by means of the immunoSEQ Assay, a bias-controlled multiplex PCR. The paper's data handling went like this. The number of nucleated cells in each sample was estimated by amplification of reference gene primers within the assay. To quantify the absolute abundance of each unique TCRbeta CDR3 rearrangement, sequence reads were collapsed and filtered. For each sample, productive Simpson clonality was calculated as the square root of Simpson's diversity index over productive rearrangements. TCRdb took this table from immuneACCESS and kept in-frame rearrangements with V and J called. Such tables lack part of the clones; where checked against another copy, unresolved V genes explain under half of the gap, and the rest is unexplained. V, J and clone size were drawn from that table, and D and trimming were deduced from the DNA. This sample is represented by some 120,000 clones; approximately 81% of them were singletons. The leading ten clones occupy 3.8% of the sample.

Its CDR3 holds 15 amino acids, cysteine through phenylalanine. Just the 45-base CDR3 DNA is kept, in frame starting at base 1. V lost 0 bases and J lost 3 bases; the stretch between them is 12 bases long. CDR1 MNHEY and CDR2 SVGAGI are derived from the germline V gene. The collaborating institutions used their own protocols to collect whole blood in K2EDTA tubes. For TCRbeta analysis, collaborators shipped samples as frozen whole blood, isolated PBMCs, or DNA extracted from either of those sample types. General findings and caveats noted by the study authors: The amount of clinical and demographic metadata varied by source and participant and was provided uncurated.

Specimen: peripheral blood. In this chain, TRBV6-5 is recombined with TRBJ2-7; 5 matching bases give a weak D call of TRBD1. The TCR sequence derives from a woman in her forties or fifties with acute or convalescent COVID-19. The CDR3 protein: CASSYSTGTRYEQYF. The DNA reads as follows: TGTGCCAGCAGTTACTCCACAGGCACCCGCTACGAGCAGTACTTC.